This paragraph covers one T cell receptor beta chain sequence. Prevalent HPV16 infections were excluded; only incident single HPV16 infections included. TCRdb's table, derived via immunoSEQ multiplex PCR, lists solely in-frame clones and lacks some. This table holds around 18,000 clones. The data belong to a study of T cells in women clearing cervical HPV infection. On the study more broadly: Women with histologically confirmed HPV16-related CIN3 or worse, 2 with invasive cancer, served as cases.

This TCR was sampled from a woman between 18 and 69 years old with a cervical HPV16 infection that either progressed to CIN3+ or cleared (not recorded which). The source material was blood buffy coat.

The CDR3: CSARRTSGAYEQYF. The sequenced part of the CDR3 DNA is TGCAGTGCTAGACGGACTAGCGGGGCCTACGAG. V is TRBV20-1 and J is TRBJ2-7, with 12 bases aligning to TRBD2. The read stops 3 residues short of the end of the CDR3; the missing end is completed from the germline J gene. This CDR3 is 14 amino acids long. After removal of 2 bases from V and 2 bases from J, the junction contained 1 base not matched to a gene. Per germline, CDR1 DFQATT and CDR2 SNEGSKA (reference sequence).